This T cell receptor (beta chain) derives from a study of siplizumab effects on memory and regulatory T cells. The table came from immunoSEQ multiplex PCR; TCRdb's copy has only in-frame clones and leaves some out. The top ten clones hold over 12% of a sample with thousands of clones, approximately 60% of them seen once. Trimming took 1 base from V and 5 from J, leaving 3 bases between them. This CDR3 comprises 12 residues. Germline V gene data show CDR1 as SEHNR and CDR2 as FQNEAQ (reference sequence). The receptor comes from a human donor in good health. This chain links TRBV7-9 with TRBJ2-1, with D unresolved. Material: effector memory CD8+ T cells sorted from blood. Specified subset: unstimulated CD8+ effector memory T cells. The CDR3 DNA follows: TGTGCCAGCAGCTTAGACGACAATGAGCAGTTCTTC. Protein: CASSLDDNEQFF.